A selection of T cell receptor beta chains follows, all from one sample in a study of shared clonotypes between healthy human individuals. Assay used: immunoSEQ multiplex PCR; TCRdb lists only in-frame clones, some missing. Of millions of clones detected, over 85% appear once; the ten largest clones hold 0.13%. The specimen was naive CD4+ T cells sorted from blood. The receptors were sampled from a man in his late teens or twenties in good health. Both conserved end residues are trimmed from each CDR3.

j_call,v_call,cdr3_length,cdr3_aa
TRBJ1-2,TRBV6-1,12,ASSEARSNYGYT
TRBJ1-2,TRBV6-5,12,ASSRTAQGYGYT
TRBJ2-7,TRBV6-6,14,ASSYPHSGSAYEQY
TRBJ2-7,TRBV7-2,11,ASSLGVSYEQY
TRBJ1-1,TRBV27,13,ASNLRSNMNTEAF
TRBJ2-5,TRBV5-1,11,ASSPGSGETQY
TRBJ1-2,TRBV7-9,12,ASSLGGNPYGYT
TRBJ1-2,TRBV15,11,ATSYGQIYGYT
TRBJ2-7,TRBV7-2,13,ASSPRTGLTYEQY
TRBJ1-1,TRBV5-8,12,ASSSRYKNTEAF
TRBJ2-7,TRBV30,10,AWSGYKYEQY
TRBJ2-7,TRBV5-1,13,ASSTGLAGNYEQY
TRBJ2-3,TRBV11-2,13,ASSLVGHSTDTQY
TRBJ1-2,TRBV6-6,11,ASSSTGNYGYT
TRBJ2-5,TRBV7-9,12,ASSSDIVQETQY
TRBJ1-2,TRBV29-1,9,SVRREYGYT
TRBJ2-1,TRBV18,13,ASSPMLLGYNEQF
TRBJ1-2,TRBV7-7,13,ASSLVPDREVGYT
TRBJ1-5,TRBV27,11,ASSFQGGQPQH
TRBJ1-4,TRBV7-9,13,ASSPRQGEGEKLF
TRBJ2-2,TRBV30,15,AWSSWAGQGNTGELF
TRBJ1-6,TRBV6-4,12,ASSGELGNSPLH
TRBJ2-7,TRBV2,9,ASSGGWEQY
TRBJ2-4,TRBV19,13,ASRAGEWAKNIQY
TRBJ2-3,TRBV5-1,14,ASSLSTSGRTDTQY
TRBJ2-3,TRBV7-9,13,ASSLGGNPTDTQY
TRBJ2-1,TRBV14,14,ASSHPGLADYNEQF
TRBJ2-2,TRBV7-8,13,ASTSDRTNTGELF
TRBJ1-1,TRBV29-1,12,SVVVRGMNTEAF
TRBJ2-7,TRBV25-1,12,ASSARTSTTEQY
TRBJ2-2,TRBV10-3,15,AISESGPRTNTGELF
TRBJ1-2,TRBV2,14,ASSRTRSSLDYGYT
TRBJ2-7,TRBV2,10,ASGARVGEQY
TRBJ2-7,TRBV5-1,13,ASSLAGQISYEQY
TRBJ2-3,TRBV2,12,ASRAETAPDTQY
TRBJ2-1,TRBV23-1,9,ASNHEGEGF
TRBJ2-7,TRBV30,13,AYTRGQGSSYEQY
TRBJ1-1,TRBV18,12,ASSPRVENTEAF
TRBJ2-3,TRBV29-1,14,SVEAPRGGGTDTQY
TRBJ2-7,TRBV7-2,14,ASSHNRELRSYEQY
TRBJ1-3,TRBV5-1,12,ASSAASSGNTIY
TRBJ1-2,TRBV27,12,ASSRGQGAYGYT
TRBJ1-4,TRBV5-4,13,ASSLDGTGNEKLF
TRBJ1-5,TRBV5-6,13,ASSPGTGTNQPQH
TRBJ1-1,TRBV2,12,ASSEEGVDTEAF
TRBJ2-7,TRBV28,11,ASGGQGTFEQY
TRBJ1-3,TRBV7-6,12,ASSQQEIGNTIY
TRBJ1-2,TRBV6-5,11,ASSEGTGGGYT
TRBJ2-1,TRBV6-5,13,ASSYVTGGRTEQF
TRBJ2-2,TRBV6-5,12,ASIGTANTGELF
TRBJ2-1,TRBV4-1,16,ASSQTLLLAPSYNEQF
TRBJ2-7,TRBV6-5,13,ASSGTSGASYEQY
TRBJ2-2,TRBV9,14,ASSPRAGGPTGELF
TRBJ1-5,TRBV2,14,ASSVHRTGLNQPQH
TRBJ1-3,TRBV11-2,14,ASSFVHRGSGNTIY
TRBJ2-5,TRBV5-1,15,ASSVGASGGAVETQY
TRBJ1-3,TRBV2,13,ASGLQGSSGNTIY